This TCR beta chain was captured in a study of cytomegalovirus exposure and HLA in healthy donors. Study-level points and caveats: Earlier analysis found most TCR beta V segments productive about 87% or about 30% of the time.

The count of this clone is one. Its antigen is unknown. The CDR3 is 16 residues long. The germline gives CDR1 LGHNA, CDR2 YNFKEQ. Trimming took 4 bases from V and 4 from J; bases not matched to a gene: 7. A multiplex PCR was run with 60 Vbeta primers and 13 Jbeta primers. Here immunoSEQ multiplex PCR was the method, and the copy in TCRdb shows in-frame clones only, minus some. The repertoire holds around 150,000 clones, with 76% as singletons. The receptor was derived from a male donor in good health and CMV-seronegative. The specimen sequenced was PBMCs. V is TRBV4-2 and J is TRBJ2-3, with 11 bases identical to TRBD2. DNA of the CDR3: TGTGCCAGCAGCCCATCCGTAGCGGGAGGGTCAGATACGCAGTATTTT. It encodes CASSPSVAGGSDTQYF.